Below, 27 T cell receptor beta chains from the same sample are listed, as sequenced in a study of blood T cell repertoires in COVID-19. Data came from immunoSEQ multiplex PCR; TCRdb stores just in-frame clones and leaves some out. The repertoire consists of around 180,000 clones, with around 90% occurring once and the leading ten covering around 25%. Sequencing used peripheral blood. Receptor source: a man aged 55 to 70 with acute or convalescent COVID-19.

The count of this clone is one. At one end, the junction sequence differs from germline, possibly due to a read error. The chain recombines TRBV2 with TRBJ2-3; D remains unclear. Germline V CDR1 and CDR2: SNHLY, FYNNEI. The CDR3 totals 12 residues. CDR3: CASSAGTNTQYF. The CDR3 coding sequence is TGTGCCAGCAGTGCTGGCACAAATACGCAGTATTTT.

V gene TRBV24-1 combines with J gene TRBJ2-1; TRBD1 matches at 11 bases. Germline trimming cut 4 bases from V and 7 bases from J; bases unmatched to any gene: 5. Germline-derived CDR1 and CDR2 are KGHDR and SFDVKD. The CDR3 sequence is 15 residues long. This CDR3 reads CATSDPGTGGNEQFF. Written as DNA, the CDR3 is TGTGCCACCAGTGACCCTGGGACAGGGGGGAATGAGCAGTTCTTC.

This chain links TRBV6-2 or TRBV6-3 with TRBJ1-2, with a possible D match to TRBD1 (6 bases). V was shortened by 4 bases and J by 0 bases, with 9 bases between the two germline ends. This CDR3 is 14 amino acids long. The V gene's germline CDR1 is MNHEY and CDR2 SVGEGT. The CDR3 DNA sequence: TGTGCCAGCAGTTTGTCAGGGGCTAACTATGGCTACACCTTC. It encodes CASSLSGANYGYTF.

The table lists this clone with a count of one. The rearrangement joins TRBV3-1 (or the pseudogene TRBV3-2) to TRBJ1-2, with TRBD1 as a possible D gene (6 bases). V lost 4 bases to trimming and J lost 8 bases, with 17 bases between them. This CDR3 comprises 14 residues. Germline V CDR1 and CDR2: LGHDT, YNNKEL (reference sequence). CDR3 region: CASSRDRGAEGYTF. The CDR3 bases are TGTGCCAGCAGCCGGGACCGGGGGGCTGAGGGCTACACCTTC.

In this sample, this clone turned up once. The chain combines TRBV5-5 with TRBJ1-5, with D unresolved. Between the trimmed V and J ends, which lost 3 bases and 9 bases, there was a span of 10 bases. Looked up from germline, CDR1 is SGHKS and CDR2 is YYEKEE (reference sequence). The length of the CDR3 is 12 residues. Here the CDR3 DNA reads TGTGCCAGCAGCTCCCCCACATCGCCCCAGCATTTT. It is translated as CASSSPTSPQHF. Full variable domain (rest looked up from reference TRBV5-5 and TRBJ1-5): DAGVTQSPTHLIKTRGQQVTLRCSPISGHKSVSWYQQVLGQGPQFIFQYYEKEERGRGNFPDRFSARQFPNYSSELNVNALLLGDSALYLCASSSPTSPQHFGDGTRLSIL.

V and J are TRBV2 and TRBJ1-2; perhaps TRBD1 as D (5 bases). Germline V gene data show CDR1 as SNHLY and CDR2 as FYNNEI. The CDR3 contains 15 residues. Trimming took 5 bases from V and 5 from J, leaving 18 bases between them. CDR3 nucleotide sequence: TGTGCCAGCAGTCCCGAGAGGGGAGGGCCATATGGCTACACCTTC. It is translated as CASSPERGGPYGYTF.

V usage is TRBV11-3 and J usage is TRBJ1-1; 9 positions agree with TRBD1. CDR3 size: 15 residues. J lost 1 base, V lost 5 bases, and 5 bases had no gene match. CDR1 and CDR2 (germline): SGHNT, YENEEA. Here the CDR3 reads CASSLRTGANTEAFF. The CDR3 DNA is TGTGCCAGCAGCCTAAGGACAGGGGCGAACACTGAAGCTTTCTTT.

CDR3 in amino acids: CAWSPGRGFYNEQFF. CDR3 sequence (DNA): TGTGCCTGGAGCCCGGGACGGGGGTTTTACAATGAGCAGTTCTTC. The rearrangement uses TRBV30 and TRBJ2-1; D is perhaps TRBD2 (6 bases). Germline V gives CDR1 GTSNPN, CDR2 SVGIG (reference sequence). The CDR3 covers 15 residues. Trimming pared 3 bases from V and 4 bases from J, leaving 16 bases between.

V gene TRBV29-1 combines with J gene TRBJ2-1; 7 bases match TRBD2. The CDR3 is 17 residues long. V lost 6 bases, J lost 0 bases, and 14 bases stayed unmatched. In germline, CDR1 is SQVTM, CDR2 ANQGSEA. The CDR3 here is CSVGGLAALSSYNEQFF. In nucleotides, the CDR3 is TGCAGCGTCGGAGGGCTAGCGGCCCTGAGCTCCTACAATGAGCAGTTCTTC.

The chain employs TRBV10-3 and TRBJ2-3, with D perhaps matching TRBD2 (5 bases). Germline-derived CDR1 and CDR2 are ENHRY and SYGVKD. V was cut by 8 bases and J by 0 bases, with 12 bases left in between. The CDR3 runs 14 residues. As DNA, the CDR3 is TGTGCCATCGAGTCCGGGATAAGCACAGATACGCAGTATTTT. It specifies CAIESGISTDTQYF.

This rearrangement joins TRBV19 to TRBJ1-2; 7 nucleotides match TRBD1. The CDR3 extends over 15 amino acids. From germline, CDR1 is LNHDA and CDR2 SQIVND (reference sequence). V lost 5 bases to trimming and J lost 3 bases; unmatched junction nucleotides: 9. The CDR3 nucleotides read TGTGCCAGTAGTTTCCTGACAGGGTCGGACTATGGCTACACCTTC. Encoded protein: CASSFLTGSDYGYTF.

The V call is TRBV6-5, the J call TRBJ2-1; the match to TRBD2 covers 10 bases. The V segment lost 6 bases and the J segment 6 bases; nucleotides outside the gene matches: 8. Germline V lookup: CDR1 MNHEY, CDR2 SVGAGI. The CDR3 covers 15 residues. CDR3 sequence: CASRSGRDLGNEQFF. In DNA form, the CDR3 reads TGTGCCAGCAGAAGCGGGAGGGATCTCGGCAATGAGCAGTTCTTC.

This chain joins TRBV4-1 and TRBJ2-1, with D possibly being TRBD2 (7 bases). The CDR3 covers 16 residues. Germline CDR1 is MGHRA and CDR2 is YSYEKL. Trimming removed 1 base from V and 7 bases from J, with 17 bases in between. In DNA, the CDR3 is TGCGCCAGCAGCCAAGGTCGGGGGGCCCAGGCGAATGAGCAGTTCTTC. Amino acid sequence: CASSQGRGAQANEQFF.

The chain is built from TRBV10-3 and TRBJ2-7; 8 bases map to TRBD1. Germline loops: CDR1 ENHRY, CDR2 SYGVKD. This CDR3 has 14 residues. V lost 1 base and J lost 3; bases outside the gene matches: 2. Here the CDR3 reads CAISEFGQGYEQYF. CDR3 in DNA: TGTGCCATCAGTGAGTTTGGACAGGGCTACGAGCAGTACTTC.

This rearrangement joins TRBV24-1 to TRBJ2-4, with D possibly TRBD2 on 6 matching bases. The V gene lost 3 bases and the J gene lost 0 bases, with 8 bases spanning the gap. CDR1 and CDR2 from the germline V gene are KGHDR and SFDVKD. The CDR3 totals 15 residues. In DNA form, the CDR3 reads TGTGCCACCAGTGATGTGGGGGGAGCCAAAAACATTCAGTACTTC. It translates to CATSDVGGAKNIQYF.

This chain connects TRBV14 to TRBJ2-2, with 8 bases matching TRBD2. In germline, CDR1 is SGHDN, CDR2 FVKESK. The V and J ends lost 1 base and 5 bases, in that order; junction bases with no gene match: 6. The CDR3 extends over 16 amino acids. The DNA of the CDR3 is TGTGCCAGCAGCCAAGTAGCGGGGTCGGGTACCGGGGAGCTGTTTTTT. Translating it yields CASSQVAGSGTGELFF.

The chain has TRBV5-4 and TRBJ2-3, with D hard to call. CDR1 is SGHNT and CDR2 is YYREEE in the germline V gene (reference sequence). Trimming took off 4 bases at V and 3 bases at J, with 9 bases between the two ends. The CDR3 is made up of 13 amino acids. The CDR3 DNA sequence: TGTGCCAGCAGCCTAGTGGAGACAGATACGCAGTATTTT. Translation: CASSLVETDTQYF.

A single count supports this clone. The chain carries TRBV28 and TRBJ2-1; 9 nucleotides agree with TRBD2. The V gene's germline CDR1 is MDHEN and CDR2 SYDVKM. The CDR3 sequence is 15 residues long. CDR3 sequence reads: CAAGLAGNLDNEQFF. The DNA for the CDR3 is TGTGCAGCAGGCCTAGCGGGAAACCTTGACAATGAGCAGTTCTTC.

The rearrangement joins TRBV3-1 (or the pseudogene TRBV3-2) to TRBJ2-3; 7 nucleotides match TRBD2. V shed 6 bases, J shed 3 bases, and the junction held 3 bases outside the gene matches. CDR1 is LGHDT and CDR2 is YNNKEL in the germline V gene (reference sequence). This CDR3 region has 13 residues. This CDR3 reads CASRGGSTDTQYF. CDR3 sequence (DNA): TGTGCCAGCAGGGGCGGGAGTACAGATACGCAGTATTTT.

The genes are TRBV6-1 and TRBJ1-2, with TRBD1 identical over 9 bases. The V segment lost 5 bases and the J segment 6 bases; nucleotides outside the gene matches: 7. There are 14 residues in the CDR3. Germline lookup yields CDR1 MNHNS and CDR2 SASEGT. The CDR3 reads CASSSSTGGDGYTF. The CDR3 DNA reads TGTGCCAGCAGTTCCTCGACAGGGGGAGATGGCTACACCTTC.

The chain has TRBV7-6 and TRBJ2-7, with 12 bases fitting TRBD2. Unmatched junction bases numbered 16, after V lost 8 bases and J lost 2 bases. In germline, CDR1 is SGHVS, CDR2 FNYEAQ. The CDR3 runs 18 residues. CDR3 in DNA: TGTGCCAGCTTTCTCTTCCGAGAGGCTAGCGGGAGGGCCTACGAGCAGTACTTC. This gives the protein CASFLFREASGRAYEQYF.

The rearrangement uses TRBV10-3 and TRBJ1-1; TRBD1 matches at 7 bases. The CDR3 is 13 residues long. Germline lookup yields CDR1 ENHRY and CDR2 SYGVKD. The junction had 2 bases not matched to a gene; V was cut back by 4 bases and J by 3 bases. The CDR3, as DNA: TGTGCCATCAGTGGACAGGGAGACACTGAAGCTTTCTTT. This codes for CAISGQGDTEAFF.

For the CDR3, the DNA is TGCAGCGTTACCCTCGGGGGGAACACTGAAGCTTTCTTT. Protein product: CSVTLGGNTEAFF. This chain links TRBV29-1 with TRBJ1-1; the D gene is possibly TRBD1 (5 bases). V lost 5 bases, J lost 1 base, and 11 bases lay in between. Looked up from germline, CDR1 is SQVTM and CDR2 is ANQGSEA. The CDR3 totals 13 residues.

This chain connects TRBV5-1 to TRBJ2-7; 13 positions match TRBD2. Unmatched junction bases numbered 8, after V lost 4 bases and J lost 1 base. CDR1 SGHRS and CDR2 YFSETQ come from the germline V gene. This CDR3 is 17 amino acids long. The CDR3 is CASSGTSGTWGSYEQYF. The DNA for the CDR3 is TGCGCCAGCAGCGGGACTAGCGGGACTTGGGGGTCCTACGAGCAGTACTTC.

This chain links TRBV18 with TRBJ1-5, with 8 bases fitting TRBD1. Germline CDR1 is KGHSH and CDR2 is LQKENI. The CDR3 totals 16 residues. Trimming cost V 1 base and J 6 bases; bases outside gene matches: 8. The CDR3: CASSPRTGFLTQPQHF. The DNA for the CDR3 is TGTGCCAGCTCACCACGGACAGGGTTCCTTACTCAGCCCCAGCATTTT.

The CDR3 loop reads CATSRDRNNSPLHF. The CDR3 DNA reads as TGTGCCACCAGCAGAGACAGGAATAATTCACCCCTCCACTTT. The V and J genes are TRBV15 and TRBJ1-6; D is ambiguous. The V end lost 0 bases, the J end lost 5 bases, and 5 bases lay between the germline ends. The CDR3 covers 14 residues. Germline values: CDR1 LNHNV, CDR2 YYDKDF (reference sequence). The full variable domain, its missing parts supplied by reference TRBV15 and TRBJ1-6, is DAMVIQNPRYQVTQFGKPVTLSCSQTLNHNVMYWYQQKSSQAPKLLFHYYDKDFNNEADTPDNFQSRRPNTSFCFLDIRSPGLGDTAMYLCATSRDRNNSPLHFGNGTRLTVT.

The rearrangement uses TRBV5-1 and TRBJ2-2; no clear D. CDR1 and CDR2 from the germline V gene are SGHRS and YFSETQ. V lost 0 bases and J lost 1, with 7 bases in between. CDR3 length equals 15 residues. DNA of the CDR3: TGCGCCAGCAGCTTGGGGTCAGGGAACACCGGGGAGCTGTTTTTT. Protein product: CASSLGSGNTGELFF. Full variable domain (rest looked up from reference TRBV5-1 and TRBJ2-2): KAGVTQTPRYLIKTRGQQVTLSCSPISGHRSVSWYQQTPGQGLQFLFEYFSETQRNKGNFPGRFSGRQFSNSRSEMNVSTLELGDSALYLCASSLGSGNTGELFFGEGSRLTVL.